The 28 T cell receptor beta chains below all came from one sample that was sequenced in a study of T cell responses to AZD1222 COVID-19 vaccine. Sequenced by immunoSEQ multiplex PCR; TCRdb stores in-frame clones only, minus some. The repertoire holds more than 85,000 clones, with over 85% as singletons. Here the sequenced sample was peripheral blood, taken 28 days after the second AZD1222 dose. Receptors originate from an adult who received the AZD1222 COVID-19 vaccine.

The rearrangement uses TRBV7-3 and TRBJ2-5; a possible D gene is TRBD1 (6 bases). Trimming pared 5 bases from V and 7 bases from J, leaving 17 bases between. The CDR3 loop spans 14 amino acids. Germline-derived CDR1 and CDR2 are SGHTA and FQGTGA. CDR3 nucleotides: TGTGCCAGCAGCCCTAACACAGGGTATGGGACCCAGTACTTC. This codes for CASSPNTGYGTQYF.

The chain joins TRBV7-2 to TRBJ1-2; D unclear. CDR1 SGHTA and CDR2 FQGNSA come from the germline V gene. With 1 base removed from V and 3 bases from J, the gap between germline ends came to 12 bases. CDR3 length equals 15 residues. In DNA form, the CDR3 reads TGTGCCAGCAGCTTAGGTGGGATGGGGTACTATGGCTACACCTTC. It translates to CASSLGGMGYYGYTF.

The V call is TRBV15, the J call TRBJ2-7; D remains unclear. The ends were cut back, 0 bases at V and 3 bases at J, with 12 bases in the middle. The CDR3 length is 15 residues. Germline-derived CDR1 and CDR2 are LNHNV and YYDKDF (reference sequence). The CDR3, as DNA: TGTGCCACCAGCAGAGAGGCAAGTTACCTCTACGAGCAGTACTTC. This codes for CATSREASYLYEQYF. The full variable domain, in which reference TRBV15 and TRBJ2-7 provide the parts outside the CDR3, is DAMVIQNPRYQVTQFGKPVTLSCSQTLNHNVMYWYQQKSSQAPKLLFHYYDKDFNNEADTPDNFQSRRPNTSFCFLDIRSPGLGDTAMYLCATSREASYLYEQYFGPGTRLTVT.

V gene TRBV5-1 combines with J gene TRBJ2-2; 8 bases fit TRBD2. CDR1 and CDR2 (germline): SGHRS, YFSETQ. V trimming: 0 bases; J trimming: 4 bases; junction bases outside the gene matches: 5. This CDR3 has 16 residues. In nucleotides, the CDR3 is TGCGCCAGCAGCTTGGTTGCGGGGGGCATCACCGGGGAGCTGTTTTTT. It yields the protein CASSLVAGGITGELFF.

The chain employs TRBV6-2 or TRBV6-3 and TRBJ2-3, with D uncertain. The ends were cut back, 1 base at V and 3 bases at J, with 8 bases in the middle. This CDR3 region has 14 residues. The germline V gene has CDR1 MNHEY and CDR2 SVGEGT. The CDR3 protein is CASSYLRSTDTQYF. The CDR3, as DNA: TGTGCCAGCAGTTACTTAAGGAGTACAGATACGCAGTATTTT.

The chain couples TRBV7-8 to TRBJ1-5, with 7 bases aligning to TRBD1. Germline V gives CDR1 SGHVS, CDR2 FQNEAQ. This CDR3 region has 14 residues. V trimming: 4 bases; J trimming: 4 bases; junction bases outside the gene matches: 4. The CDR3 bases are TGTGCCAGCAGCTCAGCAGGGGGTAATCAGCCCCAGCATTTT. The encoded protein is CASSSAGGNQPQHF. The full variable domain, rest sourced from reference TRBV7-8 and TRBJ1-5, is GAGVSQSPRYKVAKRGQDVALRCDPISGHVSLFWYQQALGQGPEFLTYFQNEAQLDKSGLPSDRFFAERPEGSVSTLKIQRTQQEDSAVYLCASSSAGGNQPQHFGDGTRLSIL.

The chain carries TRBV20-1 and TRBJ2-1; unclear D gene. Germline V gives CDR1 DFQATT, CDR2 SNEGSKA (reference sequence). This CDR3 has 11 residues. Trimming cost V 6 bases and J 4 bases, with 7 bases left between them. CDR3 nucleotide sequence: TGCAGTGCCCAGAATTACAATGAGCAGTTCTTC. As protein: CSAQNYNEQFF.

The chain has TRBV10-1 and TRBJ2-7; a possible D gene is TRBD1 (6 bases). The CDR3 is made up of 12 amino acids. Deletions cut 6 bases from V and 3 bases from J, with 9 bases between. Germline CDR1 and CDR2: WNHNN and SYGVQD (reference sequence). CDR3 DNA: TGCGCCAGCAGCCGGACAGTCTACGAGCAGTACTTC. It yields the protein CASSRTVYEQYF.

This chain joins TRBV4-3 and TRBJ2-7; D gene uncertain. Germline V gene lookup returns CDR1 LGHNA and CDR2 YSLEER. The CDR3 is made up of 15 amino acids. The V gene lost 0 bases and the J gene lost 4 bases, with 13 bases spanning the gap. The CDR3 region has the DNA TGCGCCAGCAGCCAAGATCGCGGCATTGGGTACGAGCAGTACTTC. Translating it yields CASSQDRGIGYEQYF.

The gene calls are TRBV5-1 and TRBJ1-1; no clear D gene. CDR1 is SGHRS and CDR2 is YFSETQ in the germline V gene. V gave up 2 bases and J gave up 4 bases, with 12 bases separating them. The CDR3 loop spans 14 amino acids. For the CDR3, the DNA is TGCGCCAGCAGCTTTGTTGTGGGAGGCACTGAAGCTTTCTTT. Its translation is CASSFVVGGTEAFF. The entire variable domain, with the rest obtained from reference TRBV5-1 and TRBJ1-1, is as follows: KAGVTQTPRYLIKTRGQQVTLSCSPISGHRSVSWYQQTPGQGLQFLFEYFSETQRNKGNFPGRFSGRQFSNSRSEMNVSTLELGDSALYLCASSFVVGGTEAFFGQGTRLTVV.

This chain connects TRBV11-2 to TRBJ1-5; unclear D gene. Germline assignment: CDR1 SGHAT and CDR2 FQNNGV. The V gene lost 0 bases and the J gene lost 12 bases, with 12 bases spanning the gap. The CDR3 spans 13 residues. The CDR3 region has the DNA TGTGCCAGCAGCTTAGACAGTACCGGGAACCAGCATTTT. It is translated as CASSLDSTGNQHF.

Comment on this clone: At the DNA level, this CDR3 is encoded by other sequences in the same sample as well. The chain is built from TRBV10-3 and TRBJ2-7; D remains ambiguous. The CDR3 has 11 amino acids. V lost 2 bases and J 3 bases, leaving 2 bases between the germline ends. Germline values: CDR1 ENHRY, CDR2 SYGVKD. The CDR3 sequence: CAISENYEQYF. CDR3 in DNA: TGTGCCATCAGTGAGAACTACGAGCAGTACTTC.

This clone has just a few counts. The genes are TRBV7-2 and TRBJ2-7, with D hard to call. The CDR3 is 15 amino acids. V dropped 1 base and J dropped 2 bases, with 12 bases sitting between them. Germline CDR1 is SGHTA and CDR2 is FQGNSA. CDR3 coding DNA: TGTGCCAGCAGCTTAGAGGCCAGACAAACCTACGAGCAGTACTTC. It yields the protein CASSLEARQTYEQYF.

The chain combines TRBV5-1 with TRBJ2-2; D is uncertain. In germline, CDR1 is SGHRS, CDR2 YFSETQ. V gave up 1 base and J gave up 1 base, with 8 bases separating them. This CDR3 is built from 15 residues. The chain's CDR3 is CASSLMDLNTGELFF. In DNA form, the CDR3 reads TGCGCCAGCAGCTTGATGGATTTGAACACCGGGGAGCTGTTTTTT.

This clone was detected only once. The CDR3: CASSFGRNTEAFF. CDR3 nucleotides: TGTGCCAGCAGTTTCGGCAGGAACACTGAAGCTTTCTTT. V usage is TRBV12-3 or TRBV12-4 and J usage is TRBJ1-1; the D is unclear. Between the trimmed V and J ends, which lost 3 bases and 1 base, there was a span of 6 bases. The CDR3 runs 13 residues.

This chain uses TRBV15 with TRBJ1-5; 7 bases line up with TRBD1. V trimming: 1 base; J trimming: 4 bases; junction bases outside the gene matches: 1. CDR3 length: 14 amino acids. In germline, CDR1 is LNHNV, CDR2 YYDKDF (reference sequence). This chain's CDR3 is CATSRAGGNQPQHF. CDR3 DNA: TGTGCCACCAGCAGAGCAGGGGGGAATCAGCCCCAGCATTTT.

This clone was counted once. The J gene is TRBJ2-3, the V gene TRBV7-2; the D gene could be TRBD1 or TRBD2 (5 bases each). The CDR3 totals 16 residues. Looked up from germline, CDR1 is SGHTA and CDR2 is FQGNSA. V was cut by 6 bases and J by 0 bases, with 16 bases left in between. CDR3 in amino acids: CASSRLGPKSTDTQYF. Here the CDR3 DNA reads TGTGCCAGCAGTCGGCTGGGACCCAAGAGCACAGATACGCAGTATTTT.

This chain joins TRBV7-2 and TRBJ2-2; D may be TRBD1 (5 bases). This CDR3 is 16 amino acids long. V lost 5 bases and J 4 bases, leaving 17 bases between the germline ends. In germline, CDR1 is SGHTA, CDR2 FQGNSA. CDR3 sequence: CASSLYLGVFTGELFF. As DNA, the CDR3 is TGTGCCAGCAGCCTATACCTAGGGGTTTTCACCGGGGAGCTGTTTTTT.

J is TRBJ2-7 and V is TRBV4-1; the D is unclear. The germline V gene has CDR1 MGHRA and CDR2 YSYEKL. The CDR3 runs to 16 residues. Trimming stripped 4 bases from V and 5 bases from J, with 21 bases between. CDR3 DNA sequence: TGCGCCAGCAGCCCAAGGGTTCTATCACAACTTCACGAGCAGTACTTC. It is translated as CASSPRVLSQLHEQYF.

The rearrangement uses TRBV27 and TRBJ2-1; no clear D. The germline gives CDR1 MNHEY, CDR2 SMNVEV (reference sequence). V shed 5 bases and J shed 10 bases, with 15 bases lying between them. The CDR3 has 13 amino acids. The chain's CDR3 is CASSQSRGWEQFF. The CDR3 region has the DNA TGTGCCAGCAGTCAATCAAGAGGCTGGGAGCAGTTCTTC.

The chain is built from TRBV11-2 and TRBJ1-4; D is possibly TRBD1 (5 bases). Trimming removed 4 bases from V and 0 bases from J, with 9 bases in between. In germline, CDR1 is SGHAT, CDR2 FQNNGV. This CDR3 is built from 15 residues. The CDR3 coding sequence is TGTGCCAGCAGCTATGGGGGAACAACTAATGAAAAACTGTTTTTT. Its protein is CASSYGGTTNEKLFF.

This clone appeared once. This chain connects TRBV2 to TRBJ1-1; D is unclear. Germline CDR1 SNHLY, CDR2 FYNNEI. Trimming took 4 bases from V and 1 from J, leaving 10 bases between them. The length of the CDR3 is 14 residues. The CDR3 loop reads CASSGASRNTEAFF. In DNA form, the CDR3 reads TGTGCCAGCAGTGGCGCCTCAAGGAACACTGAAGCTTTCTTT.

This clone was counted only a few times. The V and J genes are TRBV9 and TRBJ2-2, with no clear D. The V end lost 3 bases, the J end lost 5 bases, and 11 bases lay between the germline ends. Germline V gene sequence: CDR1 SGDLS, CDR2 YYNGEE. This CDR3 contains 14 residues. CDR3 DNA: TGTGCCAGCAGCGGCCAGATATCTACCGGGGAGCTGTTTTTT. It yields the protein CASSGQISTGELFF.

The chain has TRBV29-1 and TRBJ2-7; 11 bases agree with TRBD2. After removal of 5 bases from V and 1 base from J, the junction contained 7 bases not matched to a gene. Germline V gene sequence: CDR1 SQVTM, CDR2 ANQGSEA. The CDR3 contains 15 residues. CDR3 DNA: TGCAGCGTTCTCAAACTAGCGGGGGTTTCCTACGAGCAGTACTTC. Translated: CSVLKLAGVSYEQYF.

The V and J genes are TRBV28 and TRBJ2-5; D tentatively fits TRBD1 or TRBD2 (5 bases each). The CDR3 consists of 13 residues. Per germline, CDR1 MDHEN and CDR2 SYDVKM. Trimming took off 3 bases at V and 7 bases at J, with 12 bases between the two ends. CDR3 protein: CASSLGEPGTQYF. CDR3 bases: TGTGCCAGCAGTTTGGGGGAACCGGGGACCCAGTACTTC.

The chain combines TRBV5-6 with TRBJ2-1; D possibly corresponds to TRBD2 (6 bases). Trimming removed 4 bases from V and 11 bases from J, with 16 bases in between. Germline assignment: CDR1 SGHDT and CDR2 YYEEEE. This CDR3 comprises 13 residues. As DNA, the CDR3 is TGTGCCAGCAGCGCGGGACTCCTGACCCAGCAGTTCTTC. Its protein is CASSAGLLTQQFF.

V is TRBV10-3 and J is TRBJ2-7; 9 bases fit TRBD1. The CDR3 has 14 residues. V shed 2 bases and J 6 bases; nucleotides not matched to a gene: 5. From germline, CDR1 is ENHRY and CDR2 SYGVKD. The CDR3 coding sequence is TGTGCCATCAGTGAGGCAACAGGGGGCATCGAGCAGTACTTC. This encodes CAISEATGGIEQYF.

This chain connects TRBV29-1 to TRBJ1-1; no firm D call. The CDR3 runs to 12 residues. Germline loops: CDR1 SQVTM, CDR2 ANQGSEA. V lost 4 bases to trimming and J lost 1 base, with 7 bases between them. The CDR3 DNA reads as TGCAGCGTTGTGGGTGGGAACACTGAAGCTTTCTTT. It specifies CSVVGGNTEAFF.